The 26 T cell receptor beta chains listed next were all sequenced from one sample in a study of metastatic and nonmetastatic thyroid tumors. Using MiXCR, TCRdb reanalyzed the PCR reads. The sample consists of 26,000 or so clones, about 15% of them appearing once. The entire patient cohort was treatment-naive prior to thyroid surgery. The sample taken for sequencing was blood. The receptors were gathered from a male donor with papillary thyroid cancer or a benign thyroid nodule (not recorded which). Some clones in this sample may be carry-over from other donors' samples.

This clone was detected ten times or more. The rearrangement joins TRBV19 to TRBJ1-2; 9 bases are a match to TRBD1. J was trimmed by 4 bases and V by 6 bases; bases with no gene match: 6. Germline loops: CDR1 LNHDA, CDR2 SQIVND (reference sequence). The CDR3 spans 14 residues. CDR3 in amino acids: CASRDRGDGYGYTF. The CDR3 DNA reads TGTGCCAGTAGAGACAGGGGGGACGGCTATGGCTACACCTTC.

The DNA of the CDR3 is TGCGCCAGCAGCCAGGGACAGGGAAACCACTATGGCTACACCTTC. Amino acids: CASSQGQGNHYGYTF. J is TRBJ1-2 and V is TRBV4-1; 9 nucleotides align to TRBD1. Germline loops: CDR1 MGHRA, CDR2 YSYEKL. The CDR3 extends over 15 amino acids. V was clipped by 3 bases and J by 3 bases; unmatched bases: 5.

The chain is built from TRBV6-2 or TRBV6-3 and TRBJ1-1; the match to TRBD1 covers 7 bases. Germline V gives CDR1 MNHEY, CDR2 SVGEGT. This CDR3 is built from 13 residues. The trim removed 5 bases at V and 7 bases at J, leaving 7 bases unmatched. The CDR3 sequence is CASSPRGQIEAFF. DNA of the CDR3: TGTGCCAGCAGTCCAAGGGGGCAAATTGAAGCTTTCTTT.

CDR3: CASSLDTVGANVLTF. The CDR3 DNA sequence: TGCGCCAGCAGCTTGGATACTGTGGGGGCCAACGTCCTGACTTTC. The genes are TRBV5-1 and TRBJ2-6, with unresolved D. The CDR3 is 15 amino acids. Trimming pared 0 bases from V and 4 bases from J, leaving 8 bases between. Germline assignment: CDR1 SGHRS and CDR2 YFSETQ.

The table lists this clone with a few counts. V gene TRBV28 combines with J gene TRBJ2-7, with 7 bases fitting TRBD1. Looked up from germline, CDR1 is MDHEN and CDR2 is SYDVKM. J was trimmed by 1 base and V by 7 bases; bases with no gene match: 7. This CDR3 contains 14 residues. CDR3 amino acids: CASTPGTESYEQYF. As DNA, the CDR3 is TGTGCCAGCACCCCAGGGACAGAGTCCTACGAGCAGTACTTC.

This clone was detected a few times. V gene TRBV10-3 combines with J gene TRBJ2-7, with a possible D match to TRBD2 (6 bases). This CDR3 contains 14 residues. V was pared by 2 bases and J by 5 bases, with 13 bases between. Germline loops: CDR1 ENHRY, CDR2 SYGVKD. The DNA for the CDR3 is TGTGCCATCAGTGAGGGTGGCGGGACGGACGAGCAGTACTTC. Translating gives CAISEGGGTDEQYF.

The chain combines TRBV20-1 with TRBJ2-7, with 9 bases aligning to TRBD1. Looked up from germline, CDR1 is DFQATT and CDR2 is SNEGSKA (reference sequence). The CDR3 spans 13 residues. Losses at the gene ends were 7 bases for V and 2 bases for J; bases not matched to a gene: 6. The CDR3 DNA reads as TGCAGTGGAGGGACAGGGCCTGCCTACGAGCAGTACTTC. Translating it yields CSGGTGPAYEQYF.

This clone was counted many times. CDR3 amino acids: CASSSGTGVEAFF. Here the CDR3 DNA reads TGTGCCAGCAGCAGTGGGACAGGGGTTGAAGCTTTCTTT. The chain is built from TRBV7-2 and TRBJ1-1, with 10 bases fitting TRBD1. The CDR3 has 13 residues. The V and J ends lost 5 bases and 7 bases, in that order; junction bases with no gene match: 4. From germline, CDR1 is SGHTA and CDR2 FQGNSA.

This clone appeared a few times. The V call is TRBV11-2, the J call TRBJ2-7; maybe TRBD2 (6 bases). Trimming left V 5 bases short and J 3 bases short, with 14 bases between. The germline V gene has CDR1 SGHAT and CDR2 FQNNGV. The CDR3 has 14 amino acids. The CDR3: CASSPGVSGYEQYF. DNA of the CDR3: TGTGCCAGCAGCCCGGGGGTCTCAGGCTACGAGCAGTACTTC.

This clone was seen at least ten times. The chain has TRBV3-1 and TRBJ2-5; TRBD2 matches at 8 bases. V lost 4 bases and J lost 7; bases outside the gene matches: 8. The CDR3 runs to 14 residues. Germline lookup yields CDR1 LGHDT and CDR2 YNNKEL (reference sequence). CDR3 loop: CASSLVAGPGTQYF. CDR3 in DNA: TGTGCCAGCAGCCTTGTAGCGGGGCCCGGGACCCAGTACTTC.

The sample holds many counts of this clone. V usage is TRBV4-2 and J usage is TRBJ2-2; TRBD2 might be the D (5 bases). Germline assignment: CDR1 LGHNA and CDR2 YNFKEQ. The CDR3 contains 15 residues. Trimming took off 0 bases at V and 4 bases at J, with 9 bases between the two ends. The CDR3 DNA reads TGTGCCAGCAGCCAAGAACTTCGGGGCACCGGGGAGCTGTTTTTT. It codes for CASSQELRGTGELFF.

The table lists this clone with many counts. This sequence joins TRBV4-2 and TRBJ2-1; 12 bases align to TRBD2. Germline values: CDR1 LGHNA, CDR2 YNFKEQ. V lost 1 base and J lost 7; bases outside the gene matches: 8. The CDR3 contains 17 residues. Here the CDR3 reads CASSQVASGRAWNEQFF. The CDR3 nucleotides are TGTGCCAGCAGCCAAGTGGCTAGCGGGAGGGCTTGGAATGAGCAGTTCTTC.

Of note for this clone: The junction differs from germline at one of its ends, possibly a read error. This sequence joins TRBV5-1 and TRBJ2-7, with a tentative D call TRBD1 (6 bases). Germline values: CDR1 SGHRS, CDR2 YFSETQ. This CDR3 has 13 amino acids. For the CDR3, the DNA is TGCGCCAACAGCTTAAGGACAGTATACGAGCAGTACTTC. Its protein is CANSLRTVYEQYF.

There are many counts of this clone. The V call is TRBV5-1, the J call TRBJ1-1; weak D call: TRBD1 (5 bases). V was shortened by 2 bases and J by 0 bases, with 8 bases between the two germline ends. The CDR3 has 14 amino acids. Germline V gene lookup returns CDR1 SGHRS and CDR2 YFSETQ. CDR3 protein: CASSLSQVNTEAFF. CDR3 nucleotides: TGCGCCAGCAGCTTATCACAGGTGAACACTGAAGCTTTCTTT. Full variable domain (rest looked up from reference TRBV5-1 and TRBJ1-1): KAGVTQTPRYLIKTRGQQVTLSCSPISGHRSVSWYQQTPGQGLQFLFEYFSETQRNKGNFPGRFSGRQFSNSRSEMNVSTLELGDSALYLCASSLSQVNTEAFFGQGTRLTVV.

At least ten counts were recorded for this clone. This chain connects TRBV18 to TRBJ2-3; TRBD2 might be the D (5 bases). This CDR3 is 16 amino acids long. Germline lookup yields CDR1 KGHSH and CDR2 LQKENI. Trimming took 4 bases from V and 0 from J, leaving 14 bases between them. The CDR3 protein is CASSRPPGTSTDTQYF. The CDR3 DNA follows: TGTGCCAGCTCACGGCCACCGGGAACTAGCACAGATACGCAGTATTTT.

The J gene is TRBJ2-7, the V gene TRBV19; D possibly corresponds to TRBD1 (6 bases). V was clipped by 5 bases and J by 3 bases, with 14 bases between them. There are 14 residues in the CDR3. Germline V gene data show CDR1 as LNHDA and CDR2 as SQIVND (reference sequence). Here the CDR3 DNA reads TGTGCCAGTAGTCCCCGGACAGTTTACTACGAGCAGTACTTC. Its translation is CASSPRTVYYEQYF.

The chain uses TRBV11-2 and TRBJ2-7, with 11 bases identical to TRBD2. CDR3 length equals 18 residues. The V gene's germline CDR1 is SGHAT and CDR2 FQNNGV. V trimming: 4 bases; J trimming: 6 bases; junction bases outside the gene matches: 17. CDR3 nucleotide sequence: TGTGCCAGCAGCTACACATCGGAACTAGCGGGAGATAGGCGCGAGCAGTACTTC. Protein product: CASSYTSELAGDRREQYF.

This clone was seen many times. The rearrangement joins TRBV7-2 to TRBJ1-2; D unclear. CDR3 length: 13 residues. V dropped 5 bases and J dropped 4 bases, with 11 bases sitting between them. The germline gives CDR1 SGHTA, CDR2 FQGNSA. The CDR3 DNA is TGTGCCAGCAGCCCCCCGGGCAGCTATGGCTACACCTTC. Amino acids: CASSPPGSYGYTF.

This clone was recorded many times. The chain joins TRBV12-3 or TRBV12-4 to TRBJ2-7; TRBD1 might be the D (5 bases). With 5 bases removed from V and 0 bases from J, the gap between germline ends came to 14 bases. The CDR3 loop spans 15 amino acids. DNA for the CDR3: TGTGCCAGCAGTCTTTCGACAGCCGGCTCCTACGAGCAGTACTTC. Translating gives CASSLSTAGSYEQYF.

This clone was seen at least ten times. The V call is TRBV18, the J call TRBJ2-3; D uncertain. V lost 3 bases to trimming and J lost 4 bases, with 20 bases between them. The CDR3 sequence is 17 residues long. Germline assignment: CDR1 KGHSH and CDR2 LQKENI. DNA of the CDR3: TGTGCCAGCTCACCCCCCTATCAACCACGGGCCTCAGATACGCAGTATTTT. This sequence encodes CASSPPYQPRASDTQYF.

CDR3 sequence (DNA): TGTGCCTGGAGTGAGCGCATGAGCTCTGGAAACACCATATATTTT. As protein: CAWSERMSSGNTIYF. The J gene is TRBJ1-3, the V gene TRBV30, with D uncertain. Trimming removed 1 base from V and 0 bases from J, with 10 bases in between. Germline values: CDR1 GTSNPN, CDR2 SVGIG (reference sequence). The CDR3 is 15 amino acids.

The chain's CDR3 is CAWTPGTDTQYF. The CDR3 DNA reads TGTGCCTGGACCCCGGGCACAGATACGCAGTATTTT. The chain couples TRBV30 to TRBJ2-3; the D is unclear. Germline CDR1 and CDR2: GTSNPN and SVGIG (reference sequence). Trimming left V 4 bases short and J 1 base short, with 6 bases between. The CDR3 has 12 amino acids.

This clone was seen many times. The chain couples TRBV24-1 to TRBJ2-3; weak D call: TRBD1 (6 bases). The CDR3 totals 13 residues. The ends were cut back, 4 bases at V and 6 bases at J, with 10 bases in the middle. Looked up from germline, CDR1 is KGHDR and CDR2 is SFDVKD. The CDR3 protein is CATSEGATDTQYF. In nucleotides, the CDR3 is TGTGCCACCAGTGAGGGGGCCACGGATACGCAGTATTTT.

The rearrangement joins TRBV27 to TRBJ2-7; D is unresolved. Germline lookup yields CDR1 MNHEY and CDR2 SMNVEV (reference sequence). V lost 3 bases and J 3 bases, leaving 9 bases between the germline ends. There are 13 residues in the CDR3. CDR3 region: CASSLFEDYEQYF. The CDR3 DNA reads TGTGCCAGCAGTTTGTTTGAAGACTACGAGCAGTACTTC.

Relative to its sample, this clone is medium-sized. The CDR3: CASQTGTETSGRTYEQYF. For the CDR3, the DNA is TGTGCCAGCCAAACCGGGACGGAAACTAGCGGGAGGACCTACGAGCAGTACTTC. V gene TRBV28 combines with J gene TRBJ2-7; TRBD2 matches 12 bases. V lost 8 bases, J lost 2 bases, and 16 bases stayed unmatched. The CDR3 sequence is 18 residues long. In germline, CDR1 is MDHEN, CDR2 SYDVKM.

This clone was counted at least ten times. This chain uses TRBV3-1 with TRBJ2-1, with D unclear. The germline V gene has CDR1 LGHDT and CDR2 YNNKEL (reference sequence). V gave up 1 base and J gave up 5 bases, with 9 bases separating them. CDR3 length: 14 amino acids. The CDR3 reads CASSQVLRDNEQFF. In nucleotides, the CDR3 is TGTGCCAGCAGCCAAGTCTTAAGGGACAATGAGCAGTTCTTC.